The TCR beta chain described here comes from a study of cytomegalovirus exposure and HLA in healthy donors. 13 Jbeta primers and 60 Vbeta primers were used for the PCR. Assay used: immunoSEQ multiplex PCR; TCRdb lists only in-frame clones, some missing. The sample holds over 100,000 clones, around three quarters seen once. The receptor was isolated from a woman in her 30s in good health and CMV-seropositive. The specimen sequenced was PBMCs.

As DNA, the CDR3 is TGCGCCAGCAGCCAAGATTTGCCGGCCTATAATTCACCCCTCCACTTT. Translated, it gives CASSQDLPAYNSPLHF. The genes are TRBV4-1 and TRBJ1-6; D unresolved. The CDR3 spans 16 residues. CDR1 is MGHRA and CDR2 is YSYEKL in the germline V gene. With 0 bases removed from V and 2 bases from J, the gap between germline ends came to 8 bases.